The sequence of this T cell receptor (beta chain) was determined in a study of response to subunit inactivated influenza vaccine. To note about this clonotype: What it binds is not known.

TCRdb processed the RT-PCR reads anew with MiXCR; each CDR3 protein has one entry. This sample has 490,000 or so distinct CDR3 sequences, with 7.6% found just once. The study, taken as a whole, reports: Authors suggested that a seasonal influenza vaccination recruits few new T cells each time.

Germline V gene data show CDR1 as SGHRS and CDR2 as YFSETQ. This CDR3 has 15 amino acids. The V segment lost 4 bases and the J segment 3 bases; nucleotides outside the gene matches: 8. The sequence came from a man between 50 and 69 years old who received an inactivated influenza vaccine. The chain employs TRBV5-1 and TRBJ2-7, with 9 bases matching TRBD1. Source: PBMCs from blood, taken around 25 months after vaccination. CDR3 protein: CASSRNQGQGYEQYF. DNA of the CDR3: TGCGCCAGCAGCCGCAATCAGGGACAGGGCTACGAGCAGTACTTC. Looking up the rest from reference TRBV5-1 and TRBJ2-7 gives the full variable domain: KAGVTQTPRYLIKTRGQQVTLSCSPISGHRSVSWYQQTPGQGLQFLFEYFSETQRNKGNFPGRFSGRQFSNSRSEMNVSTLELGDSALYLCASSRNQGQGYEQYFGPGTRLTVT.